This T cell receptor (beta chain) derives from a study of blood T cell repertoires in COVID-19. Turning to the study itself: The United States, Italy and Spain were the sources of the acute and convalescent COVID-19 samples. The cDNA or gDNA used as material had been derived from T cells, B-cell-depleted T cells, or PBMCs.

A Seattle source enrolled patients during active infection and followed them longitudinally. Original processing notes: How many nucleated cells were present was estimated from reference gene primer amplification. Profiling relied on immunoSEQ multiplex PCR, and the TCRdb table lists in-frame clones only, not all of them. The V and J calls and the clone size are those of that table, but D and trimming were determined from the DNA. Here the sample spans about 160,000 clones, roughly 89% being singletons. The sequence was collected from a woman aged 70 to 79 with COVID-19, enrolled during active disease. The source material was peripheral blood.

The CDR3 is CASSLGGGFEQYF. CDR3 coding DNA: TGTGCCAGCAGCTTAGGAGGCGGATTCGAGCAGTACTTC. The chain combines TRBV7-9 with TRBJ2-7; D unclear. With 1 base removed from V and 6 bases from J, the gap between germline ends came to 10 bases. The CDR3 sequence is 13 residues long. CDR1 is SEHNR and CDR2 is FQNEAQ in the germline V gene (reference sequence).